This T cell receptor (beta chain) was observed in a study of blood T cell repertoires in COVID-19. Whole-study context: COVID-19 samples from acute and convalescent phases originated in the United States, Italy and Spain. Sources were T cells, B-cell-depleted T cells, or PBMCs; the material itself was cDNA or gDNA.

The CDR3 consists of 16 residues. With 1 base removed from V and 1 base from J, the gap between germline ends came to 12 bases. CDR1 is SGDLS and CDR2 is YYNGEE in the germline V gene. The assay was immunoSEQ multiplex PCR, and TCRdb's table has in-frame clones only and misses some. The top ten clones hold around 3% of a sample with roughly 120,000 clones, roughly 91% of them seen once. V and J are TRBV9 and TRBJ1-3; D is unresolved. This clonotype was sampled from a woman in her forties or fifties with acute or convalescent COVID-19. The sequenced sample consisted of peripheral blood. As DNA, the CDR3 is TGTGCCAGCAGCGTATCGGCGGGTGTATCTGGAAACACCATATATTTT. Amino acids: CASSVSAGVSGNTIYF.